Detailed here is one T cell receptor (beta chain). This sample was included in a study of blood T cell repertoires in COVID-19. In the study overall: From the United States, Italy and Spain came samples of acute and convalescent COVID-19. Sample material is recorded as cDNA or gDNA derived from T cells, B-cell-depleted T cells, or PBMCs.

The protocol was immunoSEQ multiplex PCR, while the TCRdb copy is restricted to in-frame clones and leaves out a portion. The table includes 140,000 or so clones, roughly nine tenths detected once. The CDR3 is made up of 14 amino acids. Trimming removed 5 bases from V and 3 bases from J; junction bases left unmatched: 6. The germline CDR1 and CDR2 sequences are SGHAT and FQNNGV. The sequenced sample was peripheral blood. The clonotype comes from a woman aged 55-75 years with active COVID-19. The rearrangement links TRBV11-2 to TRBJ2-7, with TRBD1 matching 8 bases. The CDR3 DNA is TGTGCCAGCAGCCGGGGACAGGCGCGCTACGAGCAGTACTTC. As protein: CASSRGQARYEQYF.